This T cell receptor (beta chain) stems from a study of shared clonotypes between healthy human individuals. Study-level information: For every donor, three CD4 naive, three CD4 memory, two CD8 naive and one CD8 memory plates were used. Study-level points and caveats: Some naive CD4 clonotypes, about 5.5%, turned up in common across several donors. The study generally estimated greater richness for naive than memory subsets.

The table came from immunoSEQ multiplex PCR; TCRdb's copy has only in-frame clones and leaves some out. The repertoire holds 950,000 to 1,100,000 clones, with 70% to 80% as singletons. In regard to this clone: Its antigen is not known.

The donors, healthy adults who were HIV-negative, had experienced no recent acute infections or vaccinations. The CDR3 contains 14 residues. Looked up from germline, CDR1 is MRHNA and CDR2 is SNTAGT. The germline V and J ends were trimmed by 2 bases and 6 bases, with 10 bases remaining between them. The chain employs TRBV6-4 and TRBJ2-2; D perhaps matches TRBD1 (5 bases). This clonotype originated in a man between 18 and 29 years old in good health. The source material was memory CD4+ T cells sorted from blood. Described subset: CD45RA-negative fraction. The CDR3 nucleotides are TGTGCCAGCAGTGACGGGGCCGGCGCCGGGGAGCTGTTTTTT. Amino acids: CASSDGAGAGELFF.